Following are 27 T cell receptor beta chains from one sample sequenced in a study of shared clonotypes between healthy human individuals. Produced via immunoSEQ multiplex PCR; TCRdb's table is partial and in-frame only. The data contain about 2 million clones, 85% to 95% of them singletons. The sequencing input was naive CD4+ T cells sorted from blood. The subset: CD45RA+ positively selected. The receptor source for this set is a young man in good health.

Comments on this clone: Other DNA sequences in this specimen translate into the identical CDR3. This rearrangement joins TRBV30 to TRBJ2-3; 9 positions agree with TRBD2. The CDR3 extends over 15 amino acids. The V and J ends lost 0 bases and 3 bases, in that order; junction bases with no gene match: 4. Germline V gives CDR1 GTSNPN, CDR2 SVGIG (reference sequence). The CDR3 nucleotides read TGTGCCTGGAGTGTACGGCTAGCGGGGACAGATACGCAGTATTTT. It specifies CAWSVRLAGTDTQYF.

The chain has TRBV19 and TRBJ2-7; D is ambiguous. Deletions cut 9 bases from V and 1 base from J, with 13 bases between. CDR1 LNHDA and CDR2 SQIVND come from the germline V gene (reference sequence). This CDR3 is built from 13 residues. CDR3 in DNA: TGTGCCAGGAGACATCAGGTTTCCTACGAGCAGTACTTC. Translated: CARRHQVSYEQYF.

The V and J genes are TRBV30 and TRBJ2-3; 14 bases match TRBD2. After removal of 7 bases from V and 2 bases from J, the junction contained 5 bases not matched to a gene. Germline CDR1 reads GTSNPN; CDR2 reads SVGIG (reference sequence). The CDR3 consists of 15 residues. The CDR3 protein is CAYGTSGSFTDTQYF. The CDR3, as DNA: TGTGCCTATGGGACTAGCGGGAGTTTCACAGATACGCAGTATTTT.

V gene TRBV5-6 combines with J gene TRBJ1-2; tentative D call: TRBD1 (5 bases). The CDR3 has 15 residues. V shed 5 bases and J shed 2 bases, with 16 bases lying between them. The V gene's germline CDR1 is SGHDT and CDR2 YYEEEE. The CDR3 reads CASRPGDGSNYGYTF. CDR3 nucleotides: TGTGCCAGCAGGCCCGGGGACGGATCAAACTATGGCTACACCTTC.

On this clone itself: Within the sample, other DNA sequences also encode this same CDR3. CDR3 loop: CASSPTGGDQPQHF. The CDR3 coding sequence is TGTGCCAGCTCACCAACAGGGGGCGATCAGCCCCAGCATTTT. The chain couples TRBV18 to TRBJ1-5; TRBD1 matches at 9 bases. J gave up 5 bases and V 2 bases, and 1 base lay outside the gene matches. CDR1 is KGHSH and CDR2 is LQKENI in the germline V gene. CDR3 size: 14 residues.

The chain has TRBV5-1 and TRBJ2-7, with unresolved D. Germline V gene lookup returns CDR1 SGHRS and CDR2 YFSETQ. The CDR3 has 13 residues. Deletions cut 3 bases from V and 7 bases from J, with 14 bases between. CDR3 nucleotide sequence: TGCGCCAGCAGCTCTACCTCTCTGGGTGAGCAGTACTTC. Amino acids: CASSSTSLGEQYF.

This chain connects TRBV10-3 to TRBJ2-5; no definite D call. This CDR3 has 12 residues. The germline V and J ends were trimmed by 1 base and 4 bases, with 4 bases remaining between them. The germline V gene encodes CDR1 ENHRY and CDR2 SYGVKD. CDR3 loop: CAISEYGETQYF. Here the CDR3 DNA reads TGTGCCATCAGTGAGTACGGAGAGACCCAGTACTTC.

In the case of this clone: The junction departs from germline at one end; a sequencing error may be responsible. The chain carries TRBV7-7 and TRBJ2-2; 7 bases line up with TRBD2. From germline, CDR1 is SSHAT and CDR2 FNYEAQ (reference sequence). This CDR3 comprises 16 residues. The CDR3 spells CASSLEAGMNTGELFF. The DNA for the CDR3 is TGTGCTAGCAGCTTAGAAGCGGGGATGAACACCGGGGAGCTGTTTTTT.

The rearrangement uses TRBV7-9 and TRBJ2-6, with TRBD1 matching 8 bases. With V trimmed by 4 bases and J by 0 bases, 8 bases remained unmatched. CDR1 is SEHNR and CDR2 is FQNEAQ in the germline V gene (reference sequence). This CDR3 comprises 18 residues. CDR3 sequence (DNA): TGTGCCAGCAGCTCCTACGACAGGGGCAACTCTGGGGCCAACGTCCTGACTTTC. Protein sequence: CASSSYDRGNSGANVLTF.

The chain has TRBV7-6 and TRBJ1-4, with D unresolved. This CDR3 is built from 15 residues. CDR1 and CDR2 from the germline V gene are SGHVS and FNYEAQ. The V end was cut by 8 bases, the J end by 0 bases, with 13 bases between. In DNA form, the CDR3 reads TGTGCCAGCGGCCCGCTCCCCGCAACTAATGAAAAACTGTTTTTT. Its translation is CASGPLPATNEKLFF.

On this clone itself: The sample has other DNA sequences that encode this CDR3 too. The CDR3 DNA follows: TGCGCCAGCAGTGAACAGAGCCCCTCTGGAAACACCATATATTTT. Translated, it gives CASSEQSPSGNTIYF. This chain uses TRBV10-2 with TRBJ1-3; D unclear. The CDR3 has 15 amino acids. Germline lookup yields CDR1 WSHSY and CDR2 SAAADI. The V end lost 3 bases, the J end lost 0 bases, and 9 bases lay between the germline ends.

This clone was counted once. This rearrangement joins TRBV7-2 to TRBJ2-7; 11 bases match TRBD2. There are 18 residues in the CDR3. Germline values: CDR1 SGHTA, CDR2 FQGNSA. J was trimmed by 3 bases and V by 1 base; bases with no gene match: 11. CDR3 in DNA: TGTGCCAGCAGCTTAGTTGCCCTATCTAGCGGGAGGAGCTACGAGCAGTACTTC. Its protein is CASSLVALSSGRSYEQYF.

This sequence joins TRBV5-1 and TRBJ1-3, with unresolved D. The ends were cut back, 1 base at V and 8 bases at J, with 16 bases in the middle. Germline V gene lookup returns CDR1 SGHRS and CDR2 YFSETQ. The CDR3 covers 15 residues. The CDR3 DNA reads TGCGCCAGCAGCTTGACGACTGCCGATTGGGACACCATATATTTT. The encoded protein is CASSLTTADWDTIYF.

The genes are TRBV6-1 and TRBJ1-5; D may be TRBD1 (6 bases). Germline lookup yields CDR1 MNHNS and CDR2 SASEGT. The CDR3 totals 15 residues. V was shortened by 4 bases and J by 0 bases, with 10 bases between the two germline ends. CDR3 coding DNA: TGTGCCAGCAGTGGGACAGCACTTAGCAATCAGCCCCAGCATTTT. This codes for CASSGTALSNQPQHF.

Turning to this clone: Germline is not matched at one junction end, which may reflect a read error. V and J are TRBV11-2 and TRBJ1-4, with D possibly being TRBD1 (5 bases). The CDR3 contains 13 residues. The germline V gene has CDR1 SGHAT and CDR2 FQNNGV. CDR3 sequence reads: CASSLGGIEELFF. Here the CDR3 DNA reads TGTGCCAGCAGCTTAGGGGGGATTGAAGAACTGTTTTTT.

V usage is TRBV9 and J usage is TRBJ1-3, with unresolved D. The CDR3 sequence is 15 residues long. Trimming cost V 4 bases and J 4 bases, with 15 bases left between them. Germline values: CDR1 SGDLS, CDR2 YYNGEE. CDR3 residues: CASSPQPTGGNTIYF. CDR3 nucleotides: TGTGCCAGCAGCCCCCAGCCCACGGGAGGAAACACCATATATTTT.

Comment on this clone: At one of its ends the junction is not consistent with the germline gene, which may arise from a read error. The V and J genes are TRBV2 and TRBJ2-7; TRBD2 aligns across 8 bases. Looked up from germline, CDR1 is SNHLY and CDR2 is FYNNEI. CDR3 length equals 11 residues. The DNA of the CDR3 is TGTGCCAGCAGTGAAGTTAGGACTAGCTTCTTC. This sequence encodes CASSEVRTSFF.

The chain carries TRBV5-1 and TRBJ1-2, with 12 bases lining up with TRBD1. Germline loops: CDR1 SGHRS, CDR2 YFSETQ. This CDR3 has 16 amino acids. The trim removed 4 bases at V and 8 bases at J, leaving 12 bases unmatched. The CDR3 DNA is TGCGCCAGCAGCCCAGGAGCCGGGACAGGGGGCGGCGGCTACACCTTC. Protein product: CASSPGAGTGGGGYTF. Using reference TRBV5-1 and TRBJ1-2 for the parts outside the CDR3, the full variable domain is KAGVTQTPRYLIKTRGQQVTLSCSPISGHRSVSWYQQTPGQGLQFLFEYFSETQRNKGNFPGRFSGRQFSNSRSEMNVSTLELGDSALYLCASSPGAGTGGGGYTFGSGTRLTVV.

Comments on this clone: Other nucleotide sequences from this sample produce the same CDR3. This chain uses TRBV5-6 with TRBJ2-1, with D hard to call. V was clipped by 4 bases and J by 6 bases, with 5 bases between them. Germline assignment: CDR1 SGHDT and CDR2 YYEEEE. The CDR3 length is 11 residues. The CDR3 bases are TGTGCCAGCAGCCTCGGCAATGAGCAGTTCTTC. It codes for CASSLGNEQFF.

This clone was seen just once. This chain's CDR3 is CAGSGQTSTDTQYF. As DNA, the CDR3 is TGTGCGGGTTCGGGGCAAACCAGCACAGATACGCAGTATTTT. The gene calls are TRBV2 and TRBJ2-3; D may be TRBD1 or TRBD2 (5 bases each). CDR1 SNHLY and CDR2 FYNNEI come from the germline V gene. The CDR3 runs to 14 residues.

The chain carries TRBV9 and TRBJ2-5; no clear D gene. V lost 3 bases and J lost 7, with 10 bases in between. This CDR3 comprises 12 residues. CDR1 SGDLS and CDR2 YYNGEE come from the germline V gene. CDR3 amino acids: CASSETLGTQYF. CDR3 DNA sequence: TGTGCCAGCAGCGAGACTTTAGGGACCCAGTACTTC.

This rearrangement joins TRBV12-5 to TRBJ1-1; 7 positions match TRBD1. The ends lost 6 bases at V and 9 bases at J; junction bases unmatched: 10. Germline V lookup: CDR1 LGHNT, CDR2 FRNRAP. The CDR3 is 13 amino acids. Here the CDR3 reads CASGRPGQPKAFF. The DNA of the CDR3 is TGTGCTAGTGGCCGACCGGGACAGCCAAAAGCTTTCTTT.

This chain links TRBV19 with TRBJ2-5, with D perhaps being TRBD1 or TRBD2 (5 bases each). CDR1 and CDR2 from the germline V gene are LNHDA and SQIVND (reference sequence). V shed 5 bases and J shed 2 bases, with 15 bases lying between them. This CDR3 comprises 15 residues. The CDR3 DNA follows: TGTGCCAGTAGTCACCTGGGGGAAGTGCAAGAGACCCAGTACTTC. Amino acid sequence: CASSHLGEVQETQYF.

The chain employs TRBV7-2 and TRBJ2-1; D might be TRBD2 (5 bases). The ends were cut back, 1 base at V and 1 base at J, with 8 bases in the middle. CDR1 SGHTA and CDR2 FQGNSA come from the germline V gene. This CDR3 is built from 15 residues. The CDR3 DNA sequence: TGTGCCAGCAGCTTAGAGGGAGTATCCTACAATGAGCAGTTCTTC. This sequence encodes CASSLEGVSYNEQFF.

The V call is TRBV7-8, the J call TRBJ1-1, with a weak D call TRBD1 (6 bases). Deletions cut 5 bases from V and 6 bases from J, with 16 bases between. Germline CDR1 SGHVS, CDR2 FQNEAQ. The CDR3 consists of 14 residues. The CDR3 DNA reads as TGTGCCAGCAGCCCAACAGGGACGGTTTCTGAAGCTTTCTTT. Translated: CASSPTGTVSEAFF. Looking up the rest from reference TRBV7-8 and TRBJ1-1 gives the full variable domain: GAGVSQSPRYKVAKRGQDVALRCDPISGHVSLFWYQQALGQGPEFLTYFQNEAQLDKSGLPSDRFFAERPEGSVSTLKIQRTQQEDSAVYLCASSPTGTVSEAFFGQGTRLTVV.

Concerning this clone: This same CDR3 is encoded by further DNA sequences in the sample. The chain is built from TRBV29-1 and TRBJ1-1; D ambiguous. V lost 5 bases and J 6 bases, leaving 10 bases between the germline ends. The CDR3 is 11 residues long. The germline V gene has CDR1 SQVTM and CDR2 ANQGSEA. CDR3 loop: CSVLTGAEAFF. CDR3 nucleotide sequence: TGCAGCGTTTTAACCGGGGCTGAAGCTTTCTTT.

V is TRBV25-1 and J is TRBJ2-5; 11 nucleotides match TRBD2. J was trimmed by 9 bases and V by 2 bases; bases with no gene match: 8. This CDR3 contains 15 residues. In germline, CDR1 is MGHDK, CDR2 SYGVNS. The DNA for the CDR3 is TGTGCCAGCAGTGAAAGGGGACTAGCGGTTGGGGCCCAGTACTTC. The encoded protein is CASSERGLAVGAQYF.